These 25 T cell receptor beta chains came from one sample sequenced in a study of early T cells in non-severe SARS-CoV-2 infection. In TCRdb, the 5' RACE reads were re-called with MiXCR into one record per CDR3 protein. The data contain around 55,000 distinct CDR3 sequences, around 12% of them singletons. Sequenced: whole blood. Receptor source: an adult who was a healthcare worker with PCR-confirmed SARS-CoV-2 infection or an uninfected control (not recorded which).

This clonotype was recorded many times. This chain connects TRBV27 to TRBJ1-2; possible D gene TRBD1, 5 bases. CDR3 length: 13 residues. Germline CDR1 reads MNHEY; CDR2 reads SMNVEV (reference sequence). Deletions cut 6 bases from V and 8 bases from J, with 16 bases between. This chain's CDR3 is CASRLWVGDGYTF. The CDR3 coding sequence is TGTGCCAGCAGACTCTGGGTGGGGGACGGCTACACCTTC.

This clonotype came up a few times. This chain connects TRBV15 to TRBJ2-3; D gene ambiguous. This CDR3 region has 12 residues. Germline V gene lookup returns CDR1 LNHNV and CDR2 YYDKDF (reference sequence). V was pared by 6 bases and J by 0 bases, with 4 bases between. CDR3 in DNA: TGTGCCACCAGTCGTAGCACAGATACGCAGTATTTT. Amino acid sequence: CATSRSTDTQYF.

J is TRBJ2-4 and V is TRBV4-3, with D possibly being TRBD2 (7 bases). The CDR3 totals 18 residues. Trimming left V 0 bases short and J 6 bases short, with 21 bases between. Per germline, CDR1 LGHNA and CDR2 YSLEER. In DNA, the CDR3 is TGCGCCAGCAGCCAAGAGGGGGGGTTACAGGGTTTTCGAAACATTCAGTACTTC. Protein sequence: CASSQEGGLQGFRNIQYF.

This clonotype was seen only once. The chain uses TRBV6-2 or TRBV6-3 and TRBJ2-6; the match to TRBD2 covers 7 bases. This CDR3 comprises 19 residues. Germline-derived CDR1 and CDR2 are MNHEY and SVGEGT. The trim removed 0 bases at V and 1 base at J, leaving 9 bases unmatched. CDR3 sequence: CASSYSRLAIVSGANVLTF. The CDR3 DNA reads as TGTGCCAGCAGTTACTCCCGACTAGCAATCGTATCTGGGGCCAACGTCCTGACTTTC.

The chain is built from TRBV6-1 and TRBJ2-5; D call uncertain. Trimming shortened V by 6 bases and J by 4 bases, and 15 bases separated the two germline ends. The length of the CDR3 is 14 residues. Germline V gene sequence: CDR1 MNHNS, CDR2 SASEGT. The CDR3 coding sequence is TGTGCCAGCAGCAGTCAAGGCAAGGGAGAGACCCAGTACTTC. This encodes CASSSQGKGETQYF.

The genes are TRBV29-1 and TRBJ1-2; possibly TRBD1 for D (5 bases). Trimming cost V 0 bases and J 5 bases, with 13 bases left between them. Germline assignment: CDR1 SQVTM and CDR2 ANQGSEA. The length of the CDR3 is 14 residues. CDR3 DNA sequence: TGCAGCGTTGAAGATCGGACGACAGCTTATGGCTACACCTTC. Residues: CSVEDRTTAYGYTF.

CDR3 coding DNA: TGTGCCAGCACTGGGTCGGGACCGGCAGCTTTCTTT. Encoded protein: CASTGSGPAAFF. The chain employs TRBV5-6 and TRBJ1-1, with TRBD1 as a possible D gene (5 bases). Germline CDR1 and CDR2: SGHDT and YYEEEE. The germline V and J ends were trimmed by 6 bases and 10 bases, with 16 bases remaining between them. The CDR3 has 12 residues.

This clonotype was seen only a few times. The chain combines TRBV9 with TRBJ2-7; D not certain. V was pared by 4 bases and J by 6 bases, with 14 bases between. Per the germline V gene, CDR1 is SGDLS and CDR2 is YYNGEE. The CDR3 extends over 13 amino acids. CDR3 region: CASSTLQVSEQYF. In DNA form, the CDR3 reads TGTGCCAGCAGCACATTGCAGGTGTCCGAGCAGTACTTC.

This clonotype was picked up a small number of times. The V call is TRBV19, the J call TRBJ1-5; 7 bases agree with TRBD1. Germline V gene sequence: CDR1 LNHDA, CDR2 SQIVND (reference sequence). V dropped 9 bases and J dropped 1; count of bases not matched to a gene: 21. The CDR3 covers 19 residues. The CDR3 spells CASKGIGGQAYLSNQPQHF. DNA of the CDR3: TGTGCCAGCAAGGGGATAGGAGGACAGGCTTATCTGAGCAATCAGCCCCAGCATTTT.

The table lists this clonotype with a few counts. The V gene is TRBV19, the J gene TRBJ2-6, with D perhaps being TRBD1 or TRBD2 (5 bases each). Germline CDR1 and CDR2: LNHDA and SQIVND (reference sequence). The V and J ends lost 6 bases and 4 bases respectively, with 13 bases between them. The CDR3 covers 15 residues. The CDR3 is CASSLRDPGANVLTF. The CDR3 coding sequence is TGTGCCAGTAGCTTGAGGGACCCAGGGGCCAACGTCCTGACTTTC.

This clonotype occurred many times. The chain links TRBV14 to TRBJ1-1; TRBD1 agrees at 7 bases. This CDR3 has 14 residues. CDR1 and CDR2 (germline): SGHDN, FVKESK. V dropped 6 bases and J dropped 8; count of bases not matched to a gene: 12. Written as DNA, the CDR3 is TGTGCCAGCAGTCCCCTTACCCTGACAGGGGAAGCTTTCTTT. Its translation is CASSPLTLTGEAFF.

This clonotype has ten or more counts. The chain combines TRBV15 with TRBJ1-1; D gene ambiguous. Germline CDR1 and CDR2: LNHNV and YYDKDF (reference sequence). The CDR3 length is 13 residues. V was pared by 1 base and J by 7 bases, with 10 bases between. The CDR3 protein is CATSRGGSIEAFF. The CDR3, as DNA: TGTGCCACCAGCAGAGGAGGATCCATTGAAGCTTTCTTT.

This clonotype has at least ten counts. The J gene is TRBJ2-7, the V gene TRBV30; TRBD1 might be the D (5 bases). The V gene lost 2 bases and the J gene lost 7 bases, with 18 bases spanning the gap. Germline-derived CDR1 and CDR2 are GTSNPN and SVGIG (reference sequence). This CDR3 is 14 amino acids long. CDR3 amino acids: CAWSSPGLSREQYF. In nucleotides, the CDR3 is TGTGCCTGGAGTTCCCCAGGGCTGTCGAGGGAGCAGTACTTC.

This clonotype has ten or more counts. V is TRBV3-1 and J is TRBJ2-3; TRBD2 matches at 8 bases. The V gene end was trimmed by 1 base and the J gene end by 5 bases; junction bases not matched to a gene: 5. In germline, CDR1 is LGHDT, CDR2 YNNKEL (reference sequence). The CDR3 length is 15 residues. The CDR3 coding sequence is TGTGCCAGCAGCCAAGCCGGTCGGGAGGGAGATACGCAGTATTTT. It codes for CASSQAGREGDTQYF.

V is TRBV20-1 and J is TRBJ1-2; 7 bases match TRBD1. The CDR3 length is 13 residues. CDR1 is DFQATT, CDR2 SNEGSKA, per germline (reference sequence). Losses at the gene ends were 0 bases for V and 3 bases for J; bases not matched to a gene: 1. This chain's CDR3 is CSAREQGDYGYTF. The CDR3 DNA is TGCAGTGCTAGAGAGCAGGGGGACTATGGCTACACCTTC.

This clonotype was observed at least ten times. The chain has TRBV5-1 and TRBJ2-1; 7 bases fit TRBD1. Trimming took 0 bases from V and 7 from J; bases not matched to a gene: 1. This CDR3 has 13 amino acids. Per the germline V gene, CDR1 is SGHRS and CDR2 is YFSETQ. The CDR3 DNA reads TGCGCCAGCAGCTTGGACAGGGGAAATGAGCAGTTCTTC. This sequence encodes CASSLDRGNEQFF.

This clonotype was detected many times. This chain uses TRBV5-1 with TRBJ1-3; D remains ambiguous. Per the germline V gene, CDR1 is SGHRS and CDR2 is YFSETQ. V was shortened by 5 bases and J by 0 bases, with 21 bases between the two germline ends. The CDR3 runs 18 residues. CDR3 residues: CASRRSVIPSLSGNTIYF. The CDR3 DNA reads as TGCGCCAGCAGGAGATCGGTAATACCGAGCCTCTCTGGAAACACCATATATTTT. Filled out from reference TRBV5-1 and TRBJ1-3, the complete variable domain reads KAGVTQTPRYLIKTRGQQVTLSCSPISGHRSVSWYQQTPGQGLQFLFEYFSETQRNKGNFPGRFSGRQFSNSRSEMNVSTLELGDSALYLCASRRSVIPSLSGNTIYFGEGSWLTVV.

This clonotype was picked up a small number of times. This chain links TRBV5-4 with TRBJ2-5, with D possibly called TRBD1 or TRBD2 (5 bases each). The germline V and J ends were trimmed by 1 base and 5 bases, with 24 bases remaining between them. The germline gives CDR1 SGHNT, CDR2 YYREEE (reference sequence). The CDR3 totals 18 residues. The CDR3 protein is CASSLSMLGVVEPETQYF. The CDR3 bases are TGTGCCAGCAGCTTGAGTATGCTGGGGGTTGTAGAGCCGGAGACCCAGTACTTC.

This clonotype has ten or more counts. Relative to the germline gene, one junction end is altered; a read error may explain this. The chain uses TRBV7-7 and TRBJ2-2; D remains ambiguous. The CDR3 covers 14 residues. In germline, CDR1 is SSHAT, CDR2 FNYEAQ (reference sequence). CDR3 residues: CASSLVANTGELFF. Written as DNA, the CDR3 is TGTGCTAGCAGCTTAGTAGCTAACACCGGGGAGCTGTTTTTT. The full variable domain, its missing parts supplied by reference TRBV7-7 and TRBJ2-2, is GAGVSQSPRYKVTKRGQDVTLRCDPISSHATLYWYQQALGQGPEFLTYFNYEAQPDKSGLPSDRFSAERPEGSISTLTIQRTEQRDSAMYRCASSLVANTGELFFGEGSRLTVL.

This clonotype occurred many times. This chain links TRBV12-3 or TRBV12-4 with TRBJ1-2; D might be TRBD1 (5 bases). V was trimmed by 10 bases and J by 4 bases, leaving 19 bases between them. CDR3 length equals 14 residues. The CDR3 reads CAIGTGVIGYGYTF. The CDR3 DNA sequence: TGTGCCATCGGAACAGGTGTGATAGGCTATGGCTACACCTTC.

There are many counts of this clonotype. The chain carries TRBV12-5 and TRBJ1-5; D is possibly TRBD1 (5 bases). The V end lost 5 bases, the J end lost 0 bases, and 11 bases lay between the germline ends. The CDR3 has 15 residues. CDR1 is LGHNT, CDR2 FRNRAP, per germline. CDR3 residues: CASGPDSISNQPQHF. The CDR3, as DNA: TGTGCTAGTGGTCCCGACAGTATTAGCAATCAGCCCCAGCATTTT. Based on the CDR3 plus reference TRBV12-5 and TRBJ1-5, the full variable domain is DARVTQTPRHKVTEMGQEVTMRCQPILGHNTVFWYRQTMMQGLELLAYFRNRAPLDDSGMPKDRFSAEMPDATLATLKIQPSEPRDSAVYFCASGPDSISNQPQHFGDGTRLSIL.

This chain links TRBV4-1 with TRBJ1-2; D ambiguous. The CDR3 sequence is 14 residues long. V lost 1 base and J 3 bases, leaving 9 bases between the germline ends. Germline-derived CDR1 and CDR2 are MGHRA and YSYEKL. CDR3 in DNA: TGCGCCAGCAGCCAAGTAGCCGGGGACTATGGCTACACCTTC. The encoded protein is CASSQVAGDYGYTF.

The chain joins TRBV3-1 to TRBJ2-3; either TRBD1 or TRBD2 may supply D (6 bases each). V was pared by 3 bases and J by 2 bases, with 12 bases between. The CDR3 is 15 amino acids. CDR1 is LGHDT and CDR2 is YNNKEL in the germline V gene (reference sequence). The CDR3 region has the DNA TGTGCCAGCAGCCACCACGGGGGCCTCACAGATACGCAGTATTTT. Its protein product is CASSHHGGLTDTQYF.

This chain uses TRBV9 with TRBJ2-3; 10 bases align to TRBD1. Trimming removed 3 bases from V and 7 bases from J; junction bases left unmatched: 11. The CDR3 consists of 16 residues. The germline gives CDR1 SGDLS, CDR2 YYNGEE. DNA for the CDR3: TGTGCCAGCAGCGCGGGACAGGGGAGAGTCGGAAATACGCAGTATTTT. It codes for CASSAGQGRVGNTQYF.

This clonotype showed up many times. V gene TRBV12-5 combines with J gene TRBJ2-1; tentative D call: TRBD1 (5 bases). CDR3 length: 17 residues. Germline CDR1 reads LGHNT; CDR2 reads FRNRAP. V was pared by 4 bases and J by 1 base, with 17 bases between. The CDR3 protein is CASGSQTQGLSYNEQFF. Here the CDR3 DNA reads TGTGCTAGTGGTTCCCAAACTCAGGGCCTATCCTACAATGAGCAGTTCTTC.